Given below is one T cell receptor (beta chain) in context. Its cognate antigen is unknown. TCRdb's copy holds only in-frame clones and misses some; the assay was immunoSEQ multiplex PCR. The sample has 130,000 to 150,000 clones, roughly nine tenths seen once; the top ten hold more than 1.4%. This specimen belongs to a study of T cell responses to AZD1222 COVID-19 vaccine. Study outcomes and limitations: A mostly white British donor set with more females was recruited, and clonal diversity was possibly underestimated.

V shed 1 base and J shed 0 bases, with 13 bases lying between them. Germline V CDR1 and CDR2: LNHDA, SQIVND (reference sequence). The CDR3 totals 17 residues. The specimen comprised peripheral blood, sampled on day 0 of AZD1222 vaccination. The chain has TRBV19 and TRBJ1-5; no definite D call. The clonotype originates from an adult in good health. CDR3 in amino acids: CASSIGGGGASNQPQHF. The CDR3 DNA reads as TGTGCCAGTAGTATAGGGGGAGGAGGAGCTAGCAATCAGCCCCAGCATTTT. Complete variable domain (other parts from reference TRBV19 and TRBJ1-5): DGGITQSPKYLFRKEGQNVTLSCEQNLNHDAMYWYRQDPGQGLRLIYYSQIVNDFQKGDIAEGYSVSREKKESFPLTVTSAQKNPTAFYLCASSIGGGGASNQPQHFGDGTRLSIL.